Listed below are T cell receptor beta chains from one sample, sequenced in a study of blood T cell repertoires in COVID-19. Assay: immunoSEQ multiplex PCR; the TCRdb copy retains only in-frame clones and omits some. In the table there are 85,000 to 130,000 clones, approximately 80% of which are singletons. The sequenced sample consisted of peripheral blood. Receptors originate from an elderly woman with active or convalescent COVID-19. Each CDR3 is given with its conserved first and last residue. D genes are given only for firm matches. Not every row has a clone size; where given, it reads once, few, many or a size class.

cdr3_aa: CSASVAYGYTF; cdr3_nt: TGCAGTGCTAGTGTGGCTTATGGCTACACCTTC; v_call: TRBV20-1; clone_size: .; j_call: TRBJ1-2; d_call: .
cdr3_aa: CASSLTQDRGNSPLHF; cdr3_nt: TGTGCCAGCAGCTTGACCCAGGACAGGGGGAATTCACCCCTCCACTTT; v_call: TRBV5-4; clone_size: .; j_call: TRBJ1-6; d_call: TRBD1
cdr3_aa: CASSSRVPASDTQYF; cdr3_nt: TGCGCCAGCAGCTCCAGGGTCCCCGCTTCAGATACGCAGTATTTT; v_call: TRBV5-1; clone_size: .; j_call: TRBJ2-3; d_call: .
cdr3_aa: CASSFLSAGAQETQYF; cdr3_nt: TGTGCCAGCAGCTTTCTCTCTGCGGGGGCCCAAGAGACCCAGTACTTC; v_call: TRBV7-6; clone_size: .; j_call: TRBJ2-5; d_call: .
cdr3_aa: CASTSYRPDNYGYTF; cdr3_nt: TGTGCCAGTACCTCCTACAGACCCGATAACTATGGCTACACCTTC; v_call: TRBV19; clone_size: .; j_call: TRBJ1-2; d_call: .
cdr3_aa: CASSIMTSPDSWEQFF; cdr3_nt: TGTGCCAGTAGTATTATGACTAGCCCGGACTCATGGGAGCAGTTCTTC; v_call: TRBV19; clone_size: once; j_call: TRBJ2-1; d_call: TRBD2
cdr3_aa: CASSEDRVGTEAFF; cdr3_nt: TGTGCCAGCAGTGAAGACAGGGTGGGCACTGAAGCTTTCTTT; v_call: TRBV6-1; clone_size: .; j_call: TRBJ1-1; d_call: .
cdr3_aa: CASSPDRGLNTIYF; cdr3_nt: TGTGCCAGCAGCCCCGATCGGGGTTTGAACACCATATATTTT; v_call: TRBV14; clone_size: .; j_call: TRBJ1-3; d_call: .
cdr3_aa: CSAGQGNGNTEAFF; cdr3_nt: TGCAGCGCTGGACAGGGGAACGGGAACACTGAAGCTTTCTTT; v_call: TRBV29-1; clone_size: .; j_call: TRBJ1-1; d_call: TRBD1
cdr3_aa: CASSTGGNTEAFF; cdr3_nt: TGTGCCAGCAGCACAGGGGGCAATACTGAAGCTTTCTTT; v_call: TRBV11-2; clone_size: .; j_call: TRBJ1-1; d_call: TRBD1
cdr3_aa: CASSTTGTAYQPQHF; cdr3_nt: TGTGCCAGCTCAACAACCGGGACAGCATACCAGCCCCAGCATTTT; v_call: TRBV18; clone_size: few; j_call: TRBJ1-5; d_call: TRBD1
cdr3_aa: CASSPPGEGGQFF; cdr3_nt: TGTGCCAGCTCACCACCGGGGGAGGGCGGGCAGTTCTTC; v_call: TRBV18; clone_size: .; j_call: TRBJ2-1; d_call: TRBD2
cdr3_aa: CASSYSGGEQPQHF; cdr3_nt: TGTGCCAGCAGTTACTCGGGGGGAGAGCAGCCCCAGCATTTT; v_call: TRBV6-5; clone_size: .; j_call: TRBJ1-5; d_call: .
cdr3_aa: CSAKDTSYEQYF; cdr3_nt: TGCAGCGCCAAAGACACCTCCTACGAGCAGTACTTC; v_call: TRBV29-1; clone_size: .; j_call: TRBJ2-7; d_call: .
cdr3_aa: CATDPRGFSGANVLTF; cdr3_nt: TGTGCCACCGACCCCCGAGGATTCTCTGGGGCCAACGTCCTGACTTTC; v_call: TRBV11-2; clone_size: few; j_call: TRBJ2-6; d_call: .
cdr3_aa: CASSLGSVSGNTIYF; cdr3_nt: TGTGCCAGCAGCCTTGGTAGTGTGTCTGGAAACACCATATATTTT; v_call: TRBV5-4; clone_size: .; j_call: TRBJ1-3; d_call: .
cdr3_aa: CAIRMAPGQGQFPADTQYF; cdr3_nt: TGTGCCATCAGGATGGCGCCGGGACAGGGACAATTTCCCGCAGATACGCAGTATTTT; v_call: TRBV10-3; clone_size: .; j_call: TRBJ2-3; d_call: TRBD1
cdr3_aa: CASSEGRVNYGYTF; cdr3_nt: TGTGCCAGCAGTGAAGGCAGGGTAAACTATGGCTACACCTTC; v_call: TRBV2; clone_size: .; j_call: TRBJ1-2; d_call: .
cdr3_aa: CASSHGTSGYEQYF; cdr3_nt: TGCGCCAGCAGCCACGGGACTAGCGGTTACGAGCAGTACTTC; v_call: TRBV5-1; clone_size: .; j_call: TRBJ2-7; d_call: TRBD2
cdr3_aa: CSVAGTLYEQYF; cdr3_nt: TGCAGCGTTGCCGGGACTCTCTACGAGCAGTACTTC; v_call: TRBV29-1; clone_size: .; j_call: TRBJ2-7; d_call: .
cdr3_aa: CASRSLGDEQFF; cdr3_nt: TGTGCCAGTAGGTCCTTAGGGGATGAGCAGTTCTTC; v_call: TRBV19; clone_size: .; j_call: TRBJ2-1; d_call: .
cdr3_aa: CASSLGQGAGTEAFF; cdr3_nt: TGTGCCAGCAGCTTGGGACAGGGGGCGGGCACTGAAGCTTTCTTT; v_call: TRBV5-4; clone_size: .; j_call: TRBJ1-1; d_call: TRBD1
cdr3_aa: CASSASVKTGHYGYTF; cdr3_nt: TGTGCCAGCAGCGCGTCAGTTAAGACGGGTCACTATGGCTACACCTTC; v_call: TRBV7-9; clone_size: .; j_call: TRBJ1-2; d_call: .
cdr3_aa: CAISEADRGRFNEQYF; cdr3_nt: TGTGCCATCAGTGAAGCGGACAGGGGGCGCTTCAACGAGCAGTACTTC; v_call: TRBV10-3; clone_size: .; j_call: TRBJ2-7; d_call: TRBD1
cdr3_aa: CATSTGDSNVRETQYF; cdr3_nt: TGTGCCACCAGCACGGGAGACTCTAACGTCCGGGAGACCCAGTACTTC; v_call: TRBV15; clone_size: .; j_call: TRBJ2-5; d_call: .
cdr3_aa: CATSSEVNGYTF; cdr3_nt: TGTGCCACCAGCTCGGAGGTCAATGGCTACACCTTC; v_call: TRBV24-1; clone_size: few; j_call: TRBJ1-2; d_call: .
cdr3_aa: CASVGRLKIYYGYTF; cdr3_nt: TGTGCCAGCGTCGGACGACTAAAGATTTACTATGGCTACACCTTC; v_call: TRBV6-1; clone_size: .; j_call: TRBJ1-2; d_call: .
cdr3_aa: CASSYSNSARGFF; cdr3_nt: TGTGCCAGCAGTTACTCGAACAGCGCTCGGGGTTTCTTT; v_call: TRBV6-6; clone_size: .; j_call: TRBJ1-1; d_call: .
cdr3_aa: CASSLYIPRQGGAYEQYF; cdr3_nt: TGTGCCAGCAGCTTATACATCCCCCGGCAAGGTGGAGCCTACGAGCAGTACTTC; v_call: TRBV7-2; clone_size: .; j_call: TRBJ2-7; d_call: .
cdr3_aa: CSVETGVYGYTF; cdr3_nt: TGCAGCGTGGAGACAGGGGTCTATGGCTACACCTTC; v_call: TRBV29-1; clone_size: .; j_call: TRBJ1-2; d_call: TRBD1
cdr3_aa: CASSQLTGKIQYF; cdr3_nt: TGTGCCAGCAGCCAGTTAACAGGGAAGATTCAGTACTTC; v_call: TRBV13; clone_size: .; j_call: TRBJ2-4; d_call: .
cdr3_aa: CASSLAWTGRYEQYF; cdr3_nt: TGTGCCAGCAGCTTAGCTTGGACAGGGCGCTACGAGCAGTACTTC; v_call: TRBV7-2; clone_size: once; j_call: TRBJ2-7; d_call: TRBD1
cdr3_aa: CASSEQANEQFF; cdr3_nt: TGTGCCAGCAGTGAACAGGCAAATGAGCAGTTCTTC; v_call: TRBV6-1; clone_size: once; j_call: TRBJ2-1; d_call: .
cdr3_aa: CASRYRDPNTGELFF; cdr3_nt: TGTGCCAGCAGATACCGGGATCCGAACACCGGGGAGCTGTTTTTT; v_call: TRBV13; clone_size: .; j_call: TRBJ2-2; d_call: .
cdr3_aa: CASRPSGQLAEAFF; cdr3_nt: TGTGCCAGCAGGCCCTCGGGTCAGTTAGCGGAAGCTTTCTTT; v_call: TRBV2; clone_size: .; j_call: TRBJ1-1; d_call: .
cdr3_aa: CASSLSPPDTTTGYGYTF; cdr3_nt: TGTGCCAGCAGTTTAAGCCCACCTGACACTACAACGGGGTATGGCTACACCTTC; v_call: TRBV27; clone_size: few; j_call: TRBJ1-2; d_call: .
cdr3_aa: CASSRQYNEKLFF; cdr3_nt: TGTGCCAGCAGCAGACAGTATAATGAAAAACTGTTTTTT; v_call: TRBV6-5; clone_size: .; j_call: TRBJ1-4; d_call: .
cdr3_aa: CASSSDRGNYNSPLHF; cdr3_nt: TGTGCCAGCAGTTCAGACAGGGGGAACTATAATTCACCCCTCCACTTT; v_call: TRBV7-2; clone_size: .; j_call: TRBJ1-6; d_call: TRBD1
cdr3_aa: CASSPLNTGELFF; cdr3_nt: TGTGCCAGCAGCCCATTGAACACCGGGGAGCTGTTTTTT; v_call: TRBV7-2; clone_size: once; j_call: TRBJ2-2; d_call: .
cdr3_aa: CASGLVRTRPGSPLHF; cdr3_nt: TGTGCTAGTGGTTTGGTACGGACAAGACCGGGCTCACCCCTCCACTTT; v_call: TRBV12-5; clone_size: .; j_call: TRBJ1-6; d_call: .
cdr3_aa: CSASSGHEQYF; cdr3_nt: TGCAGTGCTAGTTCTGGGCACGAGCAGTACTTC; v_call: TRBV20-1; clone_size: .; j_call: TRBJ2-7; d_call: .
cdr3_aa: CASSAPDSNSGANVLTF; cdr3_nt: TGTGCCAGCAGTGCCCCGGACAGCAACTCTGGGGCCAACGTCCTGACTTTC; v_call: TRBV6-1; clone_size: .; j_call: TRBJ2-6; d_call: .
cdr3_aa: CASSPDRDGYTF; cdr3_nt: TGTGCCAGCAGCCCGGACAGGGATGGCTACACCTTC; v_call: TRBV5-4; clone_size: .; j_call: TRBJ1-2; d_call: TRBD1
cdr3_aa: CASSQDRITGYTF; cdr3_nt: TGTGCCAGCAGCCAGGACAGGATAACCGGCTACACCTTC; v_call: TRBV9; clone_size: .; j_call: TRBJ1-2; d_call: TRBD1
cdr3_aa: CASSRLGQGAKETQYF; cdr3_nt: TGTGCCAGCAGCCGTTTGGGACAGGGGGCGAAAGAGACCCAGTACTTC; v_call: TRBV7-2; clone_size: .; j_call: TRBJ2-5; d_call: TRBD1